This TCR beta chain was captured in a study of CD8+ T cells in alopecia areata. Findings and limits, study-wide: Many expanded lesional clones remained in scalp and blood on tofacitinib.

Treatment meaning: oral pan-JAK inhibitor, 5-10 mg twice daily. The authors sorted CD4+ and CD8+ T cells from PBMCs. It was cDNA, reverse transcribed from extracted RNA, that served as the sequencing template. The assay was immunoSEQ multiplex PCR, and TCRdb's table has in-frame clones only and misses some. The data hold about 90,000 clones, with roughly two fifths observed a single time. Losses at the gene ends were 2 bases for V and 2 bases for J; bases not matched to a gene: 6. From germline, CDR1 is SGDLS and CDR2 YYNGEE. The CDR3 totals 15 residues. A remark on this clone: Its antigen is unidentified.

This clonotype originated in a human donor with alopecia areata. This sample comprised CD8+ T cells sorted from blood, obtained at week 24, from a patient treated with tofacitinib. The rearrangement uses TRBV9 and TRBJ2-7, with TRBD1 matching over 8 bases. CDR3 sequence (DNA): TGTGCCAGCAGCGTGGGGGAGACAGGGGCCTACGAGCAGTACTTC. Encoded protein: CASSVGETGAYEQYF. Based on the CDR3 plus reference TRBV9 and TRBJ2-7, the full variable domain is DSGVTQTPKHLITATGQRVTLRCSPRSGDLSVYWYQQSLDQGLQFLIQYYNGEERAKGNILERFSAQQFPDLHSELNLSSLELGDSALYFCASSVGETGAYEQYFGPGTRLTVT.